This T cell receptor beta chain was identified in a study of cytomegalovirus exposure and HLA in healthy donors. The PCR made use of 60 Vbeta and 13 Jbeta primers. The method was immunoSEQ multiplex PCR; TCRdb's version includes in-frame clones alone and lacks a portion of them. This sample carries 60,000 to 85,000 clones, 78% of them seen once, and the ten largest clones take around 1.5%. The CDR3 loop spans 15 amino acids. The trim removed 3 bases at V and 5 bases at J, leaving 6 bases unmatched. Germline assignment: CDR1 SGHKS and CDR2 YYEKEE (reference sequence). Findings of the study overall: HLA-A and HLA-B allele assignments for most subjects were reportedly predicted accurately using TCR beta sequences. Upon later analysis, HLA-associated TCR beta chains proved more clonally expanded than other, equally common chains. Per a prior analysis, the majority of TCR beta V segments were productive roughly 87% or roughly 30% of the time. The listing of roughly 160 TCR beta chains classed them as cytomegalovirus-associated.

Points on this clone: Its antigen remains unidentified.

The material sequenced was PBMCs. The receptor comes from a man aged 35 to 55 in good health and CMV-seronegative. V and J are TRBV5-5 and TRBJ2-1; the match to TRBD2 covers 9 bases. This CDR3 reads CASSSLAGVHNEQFF. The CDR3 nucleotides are TGTGCCAGCAGCTCTTTAGCGGGAGTACACAATGAGCAGTTCTTC. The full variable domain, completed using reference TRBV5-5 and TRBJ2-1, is DAGVTQSPTHLIKTRGQQVTLRCSPISGHKSVSWYQQVLGQGPQFIFQYYEKEERGRGNFPDRFSARQFPNYSSELNVNALLLGDSALYLCASSSLAGVHNEQFFGPGTRLTVL.